There are a few counts of the clone carrying this T cell receptor (beta chain). Antigen specificity is unknown. The sample comes from a study of vaccination and CD4 T cells after COVID-19. Cultured CD4+ T-cell DNA underwent Oncomine TCR Beta short-read sequencing. Using its own MiXCR run on the PCR reads, TCRdb lists one record per CDR3 protein. The sample lists 13,000 to 15,000 distinct CDR3 sequences, roughly a third occurring once. Trimming shortened V by 2 bases and J by 1 base, and 14 bases separated the two germline ends. The CDR3 is made up of 16 amino acids. Germline V gives CDR1 MDHEN, CDR2 SYDVKM. Stated treatment: roughly 10-day PBMC culture with coronavirus spike peptide pools or control peptides (ViraFEST assay). Positive PCR dates spanned March to December 2020, predating US Alpha, Beta and Delta variants.

This TCR came from a human donor with COVID-19. The sequencing sample was made of cultured CD4+ T cells from blood. The chain is built from TRBV28 and TRBJ1-2, with a weak D call TRBD1 (5 bases). CDR3: CASSLPLGRGNYGYTF. In DNA form, the CDR3 reads TGTGCCAGCAGTTTACCCTTGGGACGGGGTAACTATGGCTACACCTTC.